This T cell receptor (beta chain) was identified in a study of human T cells and chemical hapten exposure. On the study more broadly: In the sensitization step, 2% DPC was placed on roughly 2 cm by roughly 2 cm of upper inner arm skin. The study patch tested 0.01% DPC on the upper back and read results at 6 days.

Individual cDNA molecules (in the library) carried attached unique molecular identifiers. Original processing methods: TCR counts had a median of 95,638 per sample and spanned roughly 20,000 to 750,000. One entry per CDR3 protein, called by TCRdb with MiXCR from the RACE reads. TCRdb, rather than the study authors, made the V and J calls. The sample has approximately 260,000 distinct CDR3 sequences; 7.5% to 9% are singletons. Time point meaning: pre-sensitization, week 0. Treatment reported: therapeutic diphenylcyclopropenone sensitization with weekly scalp DPC. This clonotype came up a few times. Germline loops: CDR1 DFQATT, CDR2 SNEGSKA (reference sequence). CDR3 length: 12 amino acids. V shed 3 bases and J shed 2 bases, with 6 bases lying between them.

Sample: whole blood, taken in connection with sensitization to the hapten diphenylcyclopropenone (DPC). This chain links TRBV20-1 with TRBJ2-3; D gene uncertain. The sequence was obtained from a man aged 18 to 29 with alopecia areata. Some clones in this sample may be carry-over from other donors' samples. The chain's CDR3 is CSASTDTDTQYF. Written as DNA, the CDR3 is TGCAGTGCTAGCACTGACACAGATACGCAGTATTTT.